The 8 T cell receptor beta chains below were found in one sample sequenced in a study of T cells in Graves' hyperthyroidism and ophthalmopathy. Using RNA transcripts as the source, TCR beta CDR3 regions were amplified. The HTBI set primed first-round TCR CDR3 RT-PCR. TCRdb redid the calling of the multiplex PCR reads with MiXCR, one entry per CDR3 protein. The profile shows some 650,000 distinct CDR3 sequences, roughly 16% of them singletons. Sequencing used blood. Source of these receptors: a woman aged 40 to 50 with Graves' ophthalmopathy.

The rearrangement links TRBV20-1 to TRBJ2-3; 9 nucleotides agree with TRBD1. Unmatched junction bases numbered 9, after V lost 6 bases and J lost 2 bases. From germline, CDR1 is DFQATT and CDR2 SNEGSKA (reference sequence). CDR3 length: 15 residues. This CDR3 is CSAQTGGAPTDTQYF. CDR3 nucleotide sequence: TGCAGTGCGCAAACAGGGGGCGCCCCCACAGATACGCAGTATTTT.

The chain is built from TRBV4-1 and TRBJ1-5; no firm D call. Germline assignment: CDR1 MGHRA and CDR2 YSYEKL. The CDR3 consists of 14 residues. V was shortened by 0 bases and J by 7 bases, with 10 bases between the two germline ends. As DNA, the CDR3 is TGCGCCAGCAGCCAAGATCACGGCTTCCAGCCCCAGCATTTT. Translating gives CASSQDHGFQPQHF.

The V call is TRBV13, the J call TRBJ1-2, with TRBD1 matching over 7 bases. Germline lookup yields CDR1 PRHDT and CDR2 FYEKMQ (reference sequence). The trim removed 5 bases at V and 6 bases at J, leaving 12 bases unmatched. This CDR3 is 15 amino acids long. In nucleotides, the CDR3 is TGTGCCAGCAGCCCCGGAACAGGGGAGGAGGATGGCTACACCTTC. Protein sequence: CASSPGTGEEDGYTF.

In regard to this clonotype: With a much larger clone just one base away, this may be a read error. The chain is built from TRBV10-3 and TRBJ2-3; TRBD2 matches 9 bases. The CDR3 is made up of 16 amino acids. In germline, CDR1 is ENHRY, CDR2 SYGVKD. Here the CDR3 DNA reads TGTGGCATCAGTAAAACTAGCGGGTTGAGCACAGATACGCAGTATTTT. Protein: CGISKTSGLSTDTQYF.

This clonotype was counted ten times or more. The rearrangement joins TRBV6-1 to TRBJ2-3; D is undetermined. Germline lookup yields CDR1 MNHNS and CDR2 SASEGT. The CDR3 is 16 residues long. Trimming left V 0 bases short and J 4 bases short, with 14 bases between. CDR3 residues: CASSEAIGSGADTQYF. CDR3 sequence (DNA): TGTGCCAGCAGTGAAGCGATTGGATCTGGCGCAGATACGCAGTATTTT.

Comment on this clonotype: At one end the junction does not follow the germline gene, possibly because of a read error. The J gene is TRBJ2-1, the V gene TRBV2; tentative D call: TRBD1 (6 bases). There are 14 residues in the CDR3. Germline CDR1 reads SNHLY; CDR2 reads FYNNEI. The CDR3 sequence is CASRTELGGIEQLF. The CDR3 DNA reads TGTGCCAGCAGGACCGAGTTAGGGGGTATTGAGCAGCTCTTC.

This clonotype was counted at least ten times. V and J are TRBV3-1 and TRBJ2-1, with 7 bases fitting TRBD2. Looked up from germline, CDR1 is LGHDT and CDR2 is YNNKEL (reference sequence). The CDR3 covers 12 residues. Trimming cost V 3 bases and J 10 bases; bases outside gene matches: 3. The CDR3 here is CASSQAGAEQFF. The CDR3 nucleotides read TGTGCCAGCAGCCAGGCGGGAGCCGAGCAGTTCTTC.

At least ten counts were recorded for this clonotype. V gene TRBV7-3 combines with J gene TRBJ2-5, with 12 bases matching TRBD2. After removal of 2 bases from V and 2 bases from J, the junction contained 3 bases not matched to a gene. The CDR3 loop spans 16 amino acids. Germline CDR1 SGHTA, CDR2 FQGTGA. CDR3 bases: TGTGCCAGCAGCTTAGCCGGGACTAGCGGGCAAGAGACCCAGTACTTC. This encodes CASSLAGTSGQETQYF.